This T cell receptor beta chain was identified during a study of shared clonotypes between healthy human individuals. Study at large: A couple of women and a few men aged 18 to 49 made up the donors.

As regards this clone: Its target is unknown.

Study results and caveats: Rarefaction showed that sequencing of sorted subsets was incomplete (despite large depth).

Replicate sorted-subset PCRs were loaded with 150 to 200 ng DNA, tens of thousands of T cell genomes. Libraries were prepared by immunoSEQ multiplex PCR; TCRdb keeps only in-frame clonotypes and omits some of them. The sample consists of 2 million to 2.5 million clones, approximately 94% of them appearing once. The CDR3 contains 13 residues. In germline, CDR1 is MNHEY, CDR2 SVGAGI. J lost 10 bases, V lost 2 bases, and 5 bases had no gene match. This receptor was taken from a man between 18 and 35 years old in good health. Input material: naive CD4+ T cells sorted from blood. Subset meaning: CD45RA+ positively selected. The chain is built from TRBV6-5 and TRBJ2-1; TRBD2 aligns across 7 bases. CDR3 protein: CASSYGGSSEQFF. The CDR3 coding sequence is TGTGCCAGCAGTTACGGCGGGAGCAGCGAGCAGTTCTTC.